Below are 20 T cell receptor beta chains sequenced from a single sample in a study of T cells in Graves' hyperthyroidism and ophthalmopathy (dated by TCRdb to about 2019). Libraries were built with multiplex PCR. The sample was run on an Illumina HiSeq 2000. The TCR beta CDR3 regions were amplified from the RNA transcripts. The first round of RT-PCR for the TCR CDR3 was performed with the HTBI primer set and the Qiagen OneStep RT-PCR kit. TCRdb took the public reads, trimmed them with fastp at Q25, ran MiXCR for clone calling and kept in-frame beta chains. Here each entry gathers all rows of one CDR3 protein and keeps the most common genes and DNA. The sample includes around 280,000 distinct CDR3 sequences, with about an eighth observed a single time. The top ten hold roughly 8% of the sample. Material for sequencing was blood. Receptor source: a young woman with Graves' hyperthyroidism that later progressed to Graves' ophthalmopathy.

This clonotype was detected ten times or more. This chain connects TRBV7-8 to TRBJ2-1, with a possible D match to TRBD2 (6 bases). The V end lost 5 bases, the J end lost 4 bases, and 18 bases lay between the germline ends. Germline CDR1 is SGHVS and CDR2 is FQNEAQ. The CDR3 totals 16 residues. Here the CDR3 reads CASSPVAGSPYNEQFF. The CDR3 DNA reads TGTGCCAGCAGCCCAGTGGCGGGATCCCCATACAATGAGCAGTTCTTC. The whole variable domain, filled in from reference TRBV7-8 and TRBJ2-1, reads GAGVSQSPRYKVAKRGQDVALRCDPISGHVSLFWYQQALGQGPEFLTYFQNEAQLDKSGLPSDRFFAERPEGSVSTLKIQRTQQEDSAVYLCASSPVAGSPYNEQFFGPGTRLTVL.

This clonotype was seen only a few times. The V call is TRBV10-3, the J call TRBJ2-7, with D possibly matching TRBD2 (6 bases). V was shortened by 3 bases and J by 2 bases, with 14 bases between the two germline ends. This CDR3 has 15 amino acids. Germline V gives CDR1 ENHRY, CDR2 SYGVKD. The DNA for the CDR3 is TGTGCCATCAGTGACTCCACCCGGGGGACCTACGAGCAGTACTTC. It encodes CAISDSTRGTYEQYF.

This clonotype was counted ten times or more. Here the CDR3 reads CASSIAGLAEIYNEQFF. CDR3 DNA sequence: TGTGCCAGTAGTATAGCAGGGCTAGCGGAGATCTACAATGAGCAGTTCTTC. The rearrangement joins TRBV19 to TRBJ2-1; 7 bases are a match to TRBD2. The CDR3 runs to 17 residues. V dropped 1 base and J dropped 3; count of bases not matched to a gene: 9. The germline V gene has CDR1 LNHDA and CDR2 SQIVND (reference sequence).

This clonotype was seen ten or more times. This chain joins TRBV28 and TRBJ2-7; D perhaps matches TRBD1 (5 bases). The CDR3 contains 15 residues. Between the trimmed V and J ends, which lost 4 bases and 6 bases, there was a span of 19 bases. CDR1 and CDR2 from the germline V gene are MDHEN and SYDVKM. CDR3 residues: CASSWGWQGVGEQYF. For the CDR3, the DNA is TGTGCCAGCAGTTGGGGTTGGCAGGGCGTGGGCGAGCAGTACTTC.

This clonotype has at least ten counts. This rearrangement joins TRBV7-8 to TRBJ2-5; the match to TRBD1 covers 7 bases. J was trimmed by 3 bases and V by 5 bases; bases with no gene match: 6. CDR3 length: 14 amino acids. In germline, CDR1 is SGHVS, CDR2 FQNEAQ. CDR3 nucleotide sequence: TGTGCCAGCAGCCCCGGGACAGCTAAAGAGACCCAGTACTTC. Its protein product is CASSPGTAKETQYF.

This clonotype was seen repeatedly, ten times or more. Possible read error: a much larger clone is one base away. V gene TRBV6-1 combines with J gene TRBJ2-3; TRBD2 matches at 8 bases. Germline V lookup: CDR1 MNHNS, CDR2 SASEGT. CDR3 length: 15 residues. V trimming: 6 bases; J trimming: 0 bases; junction bases outside the gene matches: 5. This CDR3 is CASSYSGASTDTQYF. DNA of the CDR3: TGTGCCAGCAGCTATAGCGGGGCTAGCACAGATACGCAGTATTTT.

This clonotype was seen many times. The chain recombines TRBV12-3 or TRBV12-4 with TRBJ2-1; D not certain. V shed 2 bases and J shed 6 bases, with 14 bases lying between them. The CDR3 is made up of 15 amino acids. CDR3 sequence: CASSLIPSGSNEQFF. The CDR3 DNA sequence: TGTGCCAGCAGTTTAATACCCTCAGGAAGCAATGAGCAGTTCTTC.

This clonotype was recorded a few times. The gene calls are TRBV4-1 and TRBJ2-7; D remains unclear. CDR1 and CDR2 (germline): MGHRA, YSYEKL. The ends were cut back, 4 bases at V and 1 base at J, with 8 bases in the middle. This CDR3 spans 13 amino acids. CDR3 residues: CASSPEDSYEQYF. The CDR3 region has the DNA TGCGCCAGCAGCCCCGAGGATTCCTACGAGCAGTACTTC.

This chain connects TRBV19 to TRBJ2-6; no definite D call. The CDR3 length is 16 residues. V was trimmed by 2 bases and J by 1 base, leaving 9 bases between them. The germline V gene has CDR1 LNHDA and CDR2 SQIVND (reference sequence). Written as DNA, the CDR3 is TGTGCCAGTAGTATATTTTCCGGGTCTGGGGCCAACGTCCTGACTTTC. Encoded protein: CASSIFSGSGANVLTF.

V gene TRBV4-3 combines with J gene TRBJ2-7; TRBD1 might be the D (6 bases). This CDR3 contains 14 residues. V shed 2 bases and J shed 4 bases, with 12 bases lying between them. Germline-derived CDR1 and CDR2 are LGHNA and YSLEER. The CDR3 region is CASSQFYRDYEQYF. Written as DNA, the CDR3 is TGCGCCAGCAGCCAATTTTACAGGGATTACGAGCAGTACTTC.

A single count supports this clonotype. Given a much more abundant clone one base away, this may be a read error. The genes are TRBV7-9 and TRBJ2-7; 7 bases match TRBD2. The trim removed 5 bases at V and 3 bases at J, leaving 10 bases unmatched. The CDR3 is 15 residues long. Germline V CDR1 and CDR2: SEHNR, FQNEAQ (reference sequence). The CDR3 DNA reads TGTGCCAGCAGCAGAGCCCGACTAGCCGACTACGAGCAGTACTTC. It is translated as CASSRARLADYEQYF.

This clonotype showed up many times. This chain connects TRBV5-6 to TRBJ2-7; D unresolved. In germline, CDR1 is SGHDT, CDR2 YYEEEE. CDR3 size: 13 residues. Between the trimmed V and J ends, which lost 1 base and 7 bases, there was a span of 12 bases. CDR3 sequence (DNA): TGTGCCAGCAGCTTGTCCCCCTCTCGGGAGCAGTACTTC. This sequence encodes CASSLSPSREQYF.

This clonotype has a handful of counts. This chain joins TRBV4-1 and TRBJ2-7; D uncertain. Germline values: CDR1 MGHRA, CDR2 YSYEKL. This CDR3 comprises 14 residues. Deletions cut 0 bases from V and 4 bases from J, with 10 bases between. CDR3 DNA: TGCGCCAGCAGCCAAGATTTGACAAATTACGAGCAGTACTTC. It encodes CASSQDLTNYEQYF.

This clonotype was detected many times. Here the CDR3 DNA reads TGTGCCAGCAGTAACAGGGGGGGCACTGAAGCTTTCTTT. The encoded protein is CASSNRGGTEAFF. The chain uses TRBV12-3 or TRBV12-4 and TRBJ1-1; 8 nucleotides line up with TRBD1. This CDR3 contains 13 residues. With 5 bases clipped from V and 4 bases from J, the junction kept 3 bases outside the gene matches.

This clonotype was seen many times. CDR3 in amino acids: CASGPASGNTDTQYF. The DNA for the CDR3 is TGTGCCAGCGGCCCGGCTAGCGGGAACACAGATACGCAGTATTTT. The J gene is TRBJ2-3, the V gene TRBV6-2 or TRBV6-3; 9 bases fit TRBD2. Germline CDR1 and CDR2: MNHEY and SVGEGT. Trimming took 8 bases from V and 2 from J; bases not matched to a gene: 8. The CDR3 sequence is 15 residues long.

With respect to this clonotype: The final CDR3 position lacks the conserved phenylalanine or tryptophan, pointing to a likely read error. V and J are TRBV28 and TRBJ1-4, with no clear D. The CDR3 totals 17 residues. Trimming cost V 4 bases and J 0 bases, with 15 bases left between them. Looked up from germline, CDR1 is MDHEN and CDR2 is SYDVKM. The DNA for the CDR3 is TGTGCCAGCAGTTGGGGAGTATCTGGAGCAACTAATGAAAAACTGTTTCTT. This gives the protein CASSWGVSGATNEKLFL.

This clonotype appeared many times. This sequence joins TRBV11-2 and TRBJ2-5; possibly TRBD2 for D (6 bases). The CDR3 is 13 residues long. Looked up from germline, CDR1 is SGHAT and CDR2 is FQNNGV. Trimming removed 3 bases from V and 3 bases from J, with 8 bases in between. CDR3 sequence reads: CASSLREKETQYF. The CDR3, as DNA: TGTGCCAGCAGCTTGCGGGAAAAAGAGACCCAGTACTTC.

In this sample, this clonotype turned up many times. The DNA for the CDR3 is TGTGCCAGCAGTTTACCAGGATTAAAGGCCAATGAGCAGTTCTTC. It translates to CASSLPGLKANEQFF. The chain carries TRBV27 and TRBJ2-1, with unresolved D. CDR1 is MNHEY, CDR2 SMNVEV, per germline (reference sequence). CDR3 length: 15 residues. Trimming took 2 bases from V and 6 from J, leaving 14 bases between them.

This clonotype was detected many times. The chain recombines TRBV7-9 with TRBJ2-3; possibly TRBD1 for D (5 bases). The V end lost 5 bases, the J end lost 0 bases, and 12 bases lay between the germline ends. This CDR3 comprises 15 residues. The germline gives CDR1 SEHNR, CDR2 FQNEAQ (reference sequence). The CDR3, as DNA: TGTGCCAGCAGCCCCGACAGCCCAAGCACAGATACGCAGTATTTT. Its protein product is CASSPDSPSTDTQYF.

This chain connects TRBV10-3 to TRBJ1-5; 9 bases fit TRBD1. The CDR3 runs to 16 residues. Germline values: CDR1 ENHRY, CDR2 SYGVKD. Losses at the gene ends were 10 bases for V and 0 bases for J; bases not matched to a gene: 10. The CDR3 bases are TGTGCCACGGACAGGGGTTTGGTGGATAGCAATCAGCCCCAGCATTTT. As protein: CATDRGLVDSNQPQHF.